These T cell receptor beta chains were read from a single sample in a study of blood T cell repertoires in COVID-19. TCRdb's copy holds only in-frame clones and misses some; the assay was immunoSEQ multiplex PCR. This sample carries 65,000 to 70,000 clones, under 95% of them seen once, and the ten largest clones take about 3%. The sample consisted of peripheral blood. These receptors were taken from a man aged 70-80 years with active COVID-19. Each CDR3 is given with its conserved first and last residue. The D gene is left open where the match is weak. Where a row states a size, it is once, few, many or the class of an expanded clone; other rows omit it.

V	D	size	length	J	DNA	CDR3
TRBV6-4	.	.	15	TRBJ1-5	TGTGCCAGCAGTGCAGGGTACAATAGCAATCAGCCCCAGCATTTT	CASSAGYNSNQPQHF
TRBV7-8	.	.	15	TRBJ1-1	TGTGCCAGCAGCTTAGTAGGTCCGGGTACCACTGAAGCTTTCTTT	CASSLVGPGTTEAFF
TRBV5-8	.	.	14	TRBJ1-2	TGTGCCAGCAGCTTGGCCGGGGGGGTCTATGGCTACACCTTC	CASSLAGGVYGYTF
TRBV5-1	TRBD2	.	18	TRBJ2-3	TGCGCCAGCAGCTTGCGTCCTGGGACTAGCGGGAGCACAGATACGCAGTATTTT	CASSLRPGTSGSTDTQYF
TRBV5-1	.	.	17	TRBJ2-1	TGCGCCAGCAGCTTGGGGCTGGGGGCTAGCTCCTACAATGAGCAGTTCTTC	CASSLGLGASSYNEQFF
TRBV15	TRBD2	.	18	TRBJ2-1	TGTGCCACCAGCAGAGATTTGTCCTCAGCGGGGGGCAACAATGAGCAGTTCTTC	CATSRDLSSAGGNNEQFF
TRBV6-2/TRBV6-3	TRBD1	.	18	TRBJ1-2	TGTGCCAGCAGTTCGTCTGGGACAGGGGAATTGGGGAACTATGGCTACACCTTC	CASSSSGTGELGNYGYTF
TRBV3-1/TRBV3-2	.	.	12	TRBJ1-1	TGTGCCAGCAGCCCAAACAGGGTTACGGCTTTCTTT	CASSPNRVTAFF
TRBV7-9	TRBD2	once	12	TRBJ2-7	TGTGCCAGCAGCCCGGGAGGGGTCGAGCAGTACTTC	CASSPGGVEQYF
TRBV11-3	TRBD1	.	15	TRBJ2-5	TGTGCCAGCAGCCCCCGGACAGGGGGACTAGAGACCCAGTACTTC	CASSPRTGGLETQYF
TRBV5-6	.	.	12	TRBJ2-7	TGTGCCAGCAGCATGTCGGGGGTGTCACAGTACTTC	CASSMSGVSQYF
TRBV28	TRBD2	.	16	TRBJ2-1	TGTGCCAGCAGTATTCCCTCGGGGGGGGAAGGGAATGAGCAGTTCTTC	CASSIPSGGEGNEQFF
TRBV7-9	.	.	12	TRBJ2-1	TGTGCCAGCAGCCAAACAGGGAGTGAGCAGTTCTTC	CASSQTGSEQFF
TRBV13	.	.	13	TRBJ2-5	TGTGCCAGCAGCTTAGACAGGCAAGAGACCCAGTACTTC	CASSLDRQETQYF
TRBV18	.	.	14	TRBJ1-3	TGTGCCAGCCGGGCGGGGACCGAAGGAAACACCATATATTTT	CASRAGTEGNTIYF
TRBV7-9	.	.	15	TRBJ2-2	TGTGCCAGCAGCTTAGTAACAGGGATGACCGGGGAGCTGTTTTTT	CASSLVTGMTGELFF
TRBV29-1	TRBD2	.	14	TRBJ2-6	TGCAGCGTTGATCGGGGGGCTGGGGCCAACGTCCTGACTTTC	CSVDRGAGANVLTF
TRBV19	.	once	13	TRBJ1-1	TGTGCCAGTAGTATTGAGGGTGGAGTTGAAGCTTTCTTT	CASSIEGGVEAFF
TRBV5-6	.	once	13	TRBJ1-3	TGTGCCAGCAGCTTGGACAGCAGGAACACCATATATTTT	CASSLDSRNTIYF
TRBV19	.	once	17	TRBJ2-4	TGTGCCAGTAGTATAGTAGACGGAGGTTTGGCCAAAAACATTCAGTACTTC	CASSIVDGGLAKNIQYF
TRBV2	.	.	15	TRBJ1-5	TGTGCCAGCAGTGACTCAGCGAATAGCAATCAGCCCCAGCATTTT	CASSDSANSNQPQHF
TRBV5-1	TRBD1	.	15	TRBJ1-1	TGCGCCAGCAGCACATGGACAGGGGTAAGCACTGAAGCTTTCTTT	CASSTWTGVSTEAFF
TRBV6-6	.	.	13	TRBJ2-7	TGTGCCACGACGAGAGGGCGGTCCTACGAGCAGTACTTC	CATTRGRSYEQYF
TRBV9	.	.	14	TRBJ2-2	TGTGCCAGCAGTATGGACAGGAACACCGGGGAGCTGTTTTTT	CASSMDRNTGELFF
TRBV3-1/TRBV3-2	TRBD1	.	16	TRBJ1-1	TGTGCCAGCAGCCATGGACAGGGGTTTATAAGGACTGAAGCTTTCTTT	CASSHGQGFIRTEAFF
TRBV19	TRBD1	.	15	TRBJ2-5	TGTGCCAGTCGAACTCAAACAGGGGTACGGGAGACCCAGTACTTC	CASRTQTGVRETQYF
TRBV14	.	.	16	TRBJ1-1	TGTGCCAGCAGCCAAGGGCGACTCGTCCCGAACACTGAAGCTTTCTTT	CASSQGRLVPNTEAFF
TRBV6-5	.	.	15	TRBJ1-2	TGTGCCAGCAGTTACCGTGTATCAGGGACTTATGGCTACACCTTC	CASSYRVSGTYGYTF
TRBV6-5	TRBD1	.	15	TRBJ1-3	TGTGCCAGCAGACGGGACAGGACCTCTGGAAACACCATATATTTT	CASRRDRTSGNTIYF
TRBV11-3	TRBD1	once	16	TRBJ2-7	TGTGCCAGCAGCATATCCGGGACAGGGGTTCCCTACGAGCAGTACTTC	CASSISGTGVPYEQYF
TRBV15	.	.	15	TRBJ1-3	TGTGCCACCAGCACCTCTCCCGGGACTGGAAACACCATATATTTT	CATSTSPGTGNTIYF
TRBV27	.	.	14	TRBJ1-1	TGTGCCAGCAGTTTACGGGGACAGAACACTGAAGCTTTCTTT	CASSLRGQNTEAFF
TRBV18	TRBD1	.	15	TRBJ1-5	TGTGCCAGCTCACTTGGGACAGGGGGCAATCAGCCCCAGCATTTT	CASSLGTGGNQPQHF
TRBV4-1	TRBD1	.	17	TRBJ1-4	TGCGCCAGCAGCCAGTCCACAGGGGGGTTAGCTAATGAAAAACTGTTTTTT	CASSQSTGGLANEKLFF